The 14 T cell receptor beta chains listed next were all sequenced from one sample in a study of blood T cell repertoires in COVID-19. Assay: immunoSEQ multiplex PCR; the TCRdb copy retains only in-frame clones and omits some. The sample consists of approximately 160,000 clones, less than 85% of them appearing once. Sequenced sample: PBMCs or T cells enriched from blood (not recorded which). Every receptor here comes from a woman aged 50 to 60 who had recovered from COVID-19.

This sequence joins TRBV10-3 and TRBJ2-7; 8 bases are a match to TRBD2. This CDR3 has 18 residues. With 5 bases clipped from V and 3 bases from J, the junction kept 18 bases outside the gene matches. Germline CDR1 and CDR2: ENHRY and SYGVKD. The CDR3 coding sequence is TGTGCCATCAGTTACCACCGGGGGGGCGGGAGTTGGAGCTACGAGCAGTACGTC. It encodes CAISYHRGGGSWSYEQYV.

The chain recombines TRBV11-3 with TRBJ1-5; 9 positions agree with TRBD1. The ends lost 5 bases at V and 5 bases at J; junction bases unmatched: 7. CDR3 size: 15 residues. The V gene's germline CDR1 is SGHNT and CDR2 YENEEA. CDR3 DNA: TGTGCCAGCAGCCCGGGACAGGGTGAGCATCAGCCCCAGCATTTT. This translates into CASSPGQGEHQPQHF.

The chain carries TRBV7-9 and TRBJ1-2, with 7 positions matching TRBD1. Per the germline V gene, CDR1 is SEHNR and CDR2 is FQNEAQ (reference sequence). This CDR3 is 14 amino acids long. Germline trimming cut 1 base from V and 7 bases from J; bases unmatched to any gene: 6. This CDR3 is CASSLGGRGFGYTF. The DNA of the CDR3 is TGTGCCAGCAGCTTAGGCGGCAGGGGGTTTGGCTACACCTTC. The full variable domain, completed using reference TRBV7-9 and TRBJ1-2, is DTGVSQNPRHKITKRGQNVTFRCDPISEHNRLYWYRQTLGQGPEFLTYFQNEAQLEKSRLLSDRFSAERPKGSFSTLEIQRTEQGDSAMYLCASSLGGRGFGYTFGSGTRLTVV.

This chain uses TRBV7-2 with TRBJ2-2; D might be TRBD2 (6 bases). The CDR3 covers 15 residues. V was cut by 0 bases and J by 6 bases, with 11 bases left in between. Germline CDR1 SGHTA, CDR2 FQGNSA. The CDR3 is CASSLARLGAGELFF. CDR3 DNA: TGTGCCAGCAGCTTAGCACGACTAGGGGCCGGGGAGCTGTTTTTT.

The chain has TRBV4-3 and TRBJ1-1; 10 bases fit TRBD1. V lost 1 base and J lost 4; bases outside the gene matches: 6. The CDR3 extends over 16 amino acids. Germline CDR1 reads LGHNA; CDR2 reads YSLEER. DNA for the CDR3: TGCGCCAGCAGCCAAGCTCCGGGACAGGGGATCACTGAAGCTTTCTTT. The encoded protein is CASSQAPGQGITEAFF.

The rearrangement joins TRBV6-1 to TRBJ2-2; 7 nucleotides line up with TRBD2. Germline V gene data show CDR1 as MNHNS and CDR2 as SASEGT. The CDR3 is 17 residues long. The J segment lost 7 bases and the V segment lost 1 base, leaving 12 bases of the junction unmatched. CDR3 nucleotides: TGTGCCAGCAGTGAAGGGCGGCGGCGGGGGTTAGGCGGGGAGCTGTTTTTT. It codes for CASSEGRRRGLGGELFF.

The chain couples TRBV6-5 to TRBJ1-6, with 9 nucleotides matching TRBD1. This CDR3 comprises 15 residues. CDR1 is MNHEY and CDR2 is SVGAGI in the germline V gene. V shed 4 bases, J shed 9 bases, and the junction held 7 bases outside the gene matches. The CDR3 here is CASSLWGQGSSPLHF. DNA of the CDR3: TGTGCCAGCAGTTTATGGGGACAGGGAAGTTCACCCCTCCACTTT.

V gene TRBV19 combines with J gene TRBJ2-5, with D perhaps TRBD2 (7 bases). Germline CDR1 and CDR2: LNHDA and SQIVND (reference sequence). The V gene lost 5 bases and the J gene lost 8 bases, with 21 bases spanning the gap. CDR3 length: 15 amino acids. In DNA, the CDR3 is TGTGCCAGTAGTGAAACCCCGGGGGGCCGATTAACCCAGTACTTC. It yields the protein CASSETPGGRLTQYF.

This clone was seen ten or more times. This chain uses TRBV5-1 with TRBJ2-2; D is unclear. The CDR3 spans 15 residues. The ends were cut back, 1 base at V and 6 bases at J, with 13 bases in the middle. Germline CDR1 is SGHRS and CDR2 is YFSETQ. CDR3 sequence reads: CASSLKLPVSGELFF. The CDR3 DNA follows: TGCGCCAGCAGCTTGAAGCTCCCGGTATCCGGGGAGCTGTTTTTT. Filled out from reference TRBV5-1 and TRBJ2-2, the complete variable domain reads KAGVTQTPRYLIKTRGQQVTLSCSPISGHRSVSWYQQTPGQGLQFLFEYFSETQRNKGNFPGRFSGRQFSNSRSEMNVSTLELGDSALYLCASSLKLPVSGELFFGEGSRLTVL.

The chain employs TRBV7-6 and TRBJ1-3, with TRBD1 matching 7 bases. The CDR3 covers 15 residues. The V segment lost 5 bases and the J segment 0 bases; nucleotides outside the gene matches: 4. The germline CDR1 and CDR2 sequences are SGHVS and FNYEAQ. The CDR3 spells CASSAGQSSGNTIYF. CDR3 in DNA: TGTGCCAGCAGCGCGGGACAGTCCTCTGGAAACACCATATATTTT.

The chain combines TRBV18 with TRBJ1-6; maybe TRBD1 (5 bases). V lost 3 bases and J lost 7, with 19 bases in between. Germline V gene lookup returns CDR1 KGHSH and CDR2 LQKENI. This CDR3 comprises 17 residues. The CDR3 reads CASSPSSGGKKNSPLHF. In DNA form, the CDR3 reads TGTGCCAGCTCACCCTCATCTGGGGGGAAAAAAAATTCACCCCTCCACTTT. Full variable domain (missing parts from reference TRBV18 and TRBJ1-6): NAGVMQNPRHLVRRRGQEARLRCSPMKGHSHVYWYRQLPEEGLKFMVYLQKENIIDESGMPKERFSAEFPKEGPSILRIQQVVRGDSAAYFCASSPSSGGKKNSPLHFGNGTRLTVT.

The chain joins TRBV11-3 to TRBJ2-1, with a possible D match to TRBD2 (5 bases). Trimming took off 5 bases at V and 7 bases at J, with 9 bases between the two ends. This CDR3 comprises 12 residues. Germline V gene sequence: CDR1 SGHNT, CDR2 YENEEA. CDR3 protein: CASSQWENEQFF. For the CDR3, the DNA is TGTGCCAGCAGCCAATGGGAGAATGAGCAGTTCTTC.

CDR3 loop: CATSRRTTGQETQYF. Here the CDR3 DNA reads TGTGCCACCAGCAGACGGACGACAGGCCAAGAGACCCAGTACTTC. The gene calls are TRBV15 and TRBJ2-5; D is perhaps TRBD1 (6 bases). This CDR3 contains 15 residues. Germline CDR1 and CDR2: LNHNV and YYDKDF (reference sequence). Deletions cut 2 bases from V and 1 base from J, with 11 bases between.

The gene calls are TRBV5-6 and TRBJ1-5, with D unclear. There are 15 residues in the CDR3. Germline CDR1 SGHDT, CDR2 YYEEEE. Trimming cost V 0 bases and J 2 bases, with 9 bases left between them. The DNA of the CDR3 is TGTGCCAGCAGCTTGGGGCAGGCCCGCAATCAGCCCCAGCATTTT. Residues: CASSLGQARNQPQHF.